This TCR beta chain was obtained from a study of shared clonotypes between healthy human individuals. V shed 5 bases and J shed 2 bases, with 14 bases lying between them. The CDR3 loop spans 15 amino acids. Germline-derived CDR1 and CDR2 are SGHTA and FQGNSA. With respect to this clone: The antigen is undetermined.

Original processing notes: Without quality scores, immunoSEQ junctional reads could not be filtered like full-length reads. Using immunoSEQ multiplex PCR, the repertoire was profiled, and TCRdb retains in-frame clones only, with some absent. V and J calls and clone size are as listed in that table; D and trimming were resolved from the DNA. The data contain millions of clones, 90% to 95% of them singletons. The donors were all Caucasian adults (living in Nashville, Tennessee). Study-wide points: Richness estimates generally favored naive over memory subsets.

What was sequenced was naive CD4+ T cells sorted from blood. Subset given: CD45RA+ positively selected. The sequence was obtained from a man younger than 30 in good health. The chain combines TRBV7-2 with TRBJ2-3; D is ambiguous. Here the CDR3 reads CASSPLVPNTDTQYF. The CDR3 region has the DNA TGTGCCAGCAGCCCCCTAGTTCCCAACACAGATACGCAGTATTTT.